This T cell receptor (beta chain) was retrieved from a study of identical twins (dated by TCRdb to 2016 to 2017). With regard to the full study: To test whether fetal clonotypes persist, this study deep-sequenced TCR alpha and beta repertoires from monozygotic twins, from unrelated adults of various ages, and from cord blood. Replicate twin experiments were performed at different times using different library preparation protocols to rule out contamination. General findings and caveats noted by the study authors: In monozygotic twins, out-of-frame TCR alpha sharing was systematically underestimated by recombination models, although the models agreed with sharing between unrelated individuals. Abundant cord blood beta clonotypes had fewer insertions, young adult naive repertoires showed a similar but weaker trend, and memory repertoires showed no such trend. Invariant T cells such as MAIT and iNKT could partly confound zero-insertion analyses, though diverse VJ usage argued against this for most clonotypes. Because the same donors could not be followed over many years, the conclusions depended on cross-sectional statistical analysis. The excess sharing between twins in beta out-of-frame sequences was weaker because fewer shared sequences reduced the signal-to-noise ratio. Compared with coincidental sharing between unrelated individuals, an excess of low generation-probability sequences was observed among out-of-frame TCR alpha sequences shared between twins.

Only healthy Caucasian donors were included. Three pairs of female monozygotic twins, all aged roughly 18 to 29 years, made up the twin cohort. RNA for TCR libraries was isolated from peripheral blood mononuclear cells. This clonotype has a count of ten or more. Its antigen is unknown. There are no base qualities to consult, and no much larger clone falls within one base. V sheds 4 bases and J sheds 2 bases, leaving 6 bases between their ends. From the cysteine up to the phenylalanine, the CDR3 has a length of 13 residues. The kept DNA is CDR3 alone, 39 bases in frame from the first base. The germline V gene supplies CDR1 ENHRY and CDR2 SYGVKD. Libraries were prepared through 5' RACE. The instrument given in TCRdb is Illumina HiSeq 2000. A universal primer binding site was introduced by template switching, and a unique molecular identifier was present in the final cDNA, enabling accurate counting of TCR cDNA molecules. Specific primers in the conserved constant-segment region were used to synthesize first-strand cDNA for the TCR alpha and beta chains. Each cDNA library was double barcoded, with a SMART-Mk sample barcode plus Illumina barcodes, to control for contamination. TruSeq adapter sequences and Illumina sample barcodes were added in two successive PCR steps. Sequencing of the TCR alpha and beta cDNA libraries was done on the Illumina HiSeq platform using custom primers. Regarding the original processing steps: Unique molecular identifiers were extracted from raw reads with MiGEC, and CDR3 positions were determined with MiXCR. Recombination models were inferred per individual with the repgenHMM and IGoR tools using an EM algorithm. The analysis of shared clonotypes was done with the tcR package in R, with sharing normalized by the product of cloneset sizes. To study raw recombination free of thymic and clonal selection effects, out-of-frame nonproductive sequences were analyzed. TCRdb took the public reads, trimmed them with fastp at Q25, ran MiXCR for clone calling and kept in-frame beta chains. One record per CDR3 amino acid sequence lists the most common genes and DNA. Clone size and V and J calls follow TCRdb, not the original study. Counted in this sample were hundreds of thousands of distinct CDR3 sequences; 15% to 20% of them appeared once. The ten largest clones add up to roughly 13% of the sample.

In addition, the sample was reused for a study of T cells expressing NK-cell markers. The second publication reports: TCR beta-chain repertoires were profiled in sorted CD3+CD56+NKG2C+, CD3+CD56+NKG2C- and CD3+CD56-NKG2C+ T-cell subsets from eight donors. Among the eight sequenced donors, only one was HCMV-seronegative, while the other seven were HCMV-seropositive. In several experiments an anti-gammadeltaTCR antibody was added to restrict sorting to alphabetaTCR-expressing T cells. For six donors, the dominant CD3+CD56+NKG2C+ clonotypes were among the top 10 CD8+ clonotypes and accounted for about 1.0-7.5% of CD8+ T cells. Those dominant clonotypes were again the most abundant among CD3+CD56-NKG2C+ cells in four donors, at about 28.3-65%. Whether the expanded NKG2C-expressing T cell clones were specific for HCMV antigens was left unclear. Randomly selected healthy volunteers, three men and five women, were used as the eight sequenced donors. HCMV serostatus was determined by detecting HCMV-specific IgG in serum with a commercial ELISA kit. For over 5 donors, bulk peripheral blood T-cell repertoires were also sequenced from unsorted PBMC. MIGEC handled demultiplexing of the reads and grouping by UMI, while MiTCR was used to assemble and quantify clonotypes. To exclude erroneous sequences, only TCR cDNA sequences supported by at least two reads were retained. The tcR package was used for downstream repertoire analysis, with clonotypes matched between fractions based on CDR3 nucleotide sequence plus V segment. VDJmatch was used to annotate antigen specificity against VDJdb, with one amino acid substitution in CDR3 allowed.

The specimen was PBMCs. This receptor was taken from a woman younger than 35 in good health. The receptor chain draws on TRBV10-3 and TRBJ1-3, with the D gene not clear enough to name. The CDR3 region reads CAISAGPGNTIYF. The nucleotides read TGTGCCATCAGTGCGGGCCCTGGAAACACCATATATTTT.